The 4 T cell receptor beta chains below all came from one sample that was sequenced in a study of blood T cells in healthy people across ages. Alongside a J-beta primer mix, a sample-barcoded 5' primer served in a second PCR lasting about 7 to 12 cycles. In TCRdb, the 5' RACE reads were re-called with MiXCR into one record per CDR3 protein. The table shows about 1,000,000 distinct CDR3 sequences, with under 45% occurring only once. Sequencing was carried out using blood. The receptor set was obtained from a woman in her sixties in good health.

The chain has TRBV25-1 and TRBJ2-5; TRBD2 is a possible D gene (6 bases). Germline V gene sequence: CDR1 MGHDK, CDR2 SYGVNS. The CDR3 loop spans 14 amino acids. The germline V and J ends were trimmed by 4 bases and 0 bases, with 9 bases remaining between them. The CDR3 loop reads CASSGLDYQETQYF. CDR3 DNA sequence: TGTGCCAGCAGTGGACTAGATTACCAAGAGACCCAGTACTTC.

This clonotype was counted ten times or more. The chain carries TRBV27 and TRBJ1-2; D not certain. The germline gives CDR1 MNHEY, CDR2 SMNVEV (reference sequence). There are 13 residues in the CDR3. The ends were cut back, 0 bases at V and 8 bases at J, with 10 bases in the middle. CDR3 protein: CASSLSGTRGYTF. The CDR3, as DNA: TGTGCCAGCAGTTTATCCGGAACTCGGGGCTACACCTTC.

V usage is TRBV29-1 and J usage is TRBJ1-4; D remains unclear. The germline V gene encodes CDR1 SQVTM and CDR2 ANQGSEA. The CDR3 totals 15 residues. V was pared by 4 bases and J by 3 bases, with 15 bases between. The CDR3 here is CSVVASRQSNEKLFF. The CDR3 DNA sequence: TGCAGCGTTGTGGCGTCCAGGCAGTCTAATGAAAAACTGTTTTTT.

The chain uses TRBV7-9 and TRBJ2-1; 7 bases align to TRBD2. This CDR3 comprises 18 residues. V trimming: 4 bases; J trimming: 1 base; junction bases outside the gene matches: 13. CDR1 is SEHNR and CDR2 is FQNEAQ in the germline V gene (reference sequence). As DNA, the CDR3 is TGTGCCAGCAGCTCCGGGAGTAGCGGGCAAATTTCCTACAATGAGCAGTTCTTC. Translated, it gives CASSSGSSGQISYNEQFF.